The 31 T cell receptor beta chains presented below share a single source sample, sequenced in a study of blood T cell repertoires in COVID-19. Sequencing was performed with immunoSEQ multiplex PCR; in TCRdb, only in-frame clones are kept and a portion is missing. The sample includes around 250,000 clones, 88% of them seen just once. The sample was PBMCs or T cells enriched from blood (not recorded which). These receptors all stem from a woman in her forties with acute COVID-19.

This chain uses TRBV10-1 with TRBJ1-5, with 11 bases aligning to TRBD1. V gave up 4 bases and J gave up 0 bases; unmatched junction bases: 11. CDR1 and CDR2 (germline): WNHNN, SYGVQD (reference sequence). The CDR3 totals 19 residues. CDR3 sequence reads: CASSVPGQGAWDSNQPQHF. In DNA, the CDR3 is TGCGCCAGCAGTGTGCCAGGACAGGGGGCTTGGGATAGCAATCAGCCCCAGCATTTT.

The CDR3: CASIPYGTSGRARTDTQYF. The CDR3 region has the DNA TGCGCCAGCATCCCCTATGGGACTAGCGGGAGGGCCAGAACAGATACGCAGTATTTT. The chain has TRBV5-1 and TRBJ2-3, with 16 bases matching TRBD2. This CDR3 has 19 residues. V shed 6 bases and J 3 bases; nucleotides not matched to a gene: 13. Germline V CDR1 and CDR2: SGHRS, YFSETQ. Using reference TRBV5-1 and TRBJ2-3 for the parts outside the CDR3, the full variable domain is KAGVTQTPRYLIKTRGQQVTLSCSPISGHRSVSWYQQTPGQGLQFLFEYFSETQRNKGNFPGRFSGRQFSNSRSEMNVSTLELGDSALYLCASIPYGTSGRARTDTQYFGPGTRLTVL.

V and J are TRBV2 and TRBJ2-1; 9 bases agree with TRBD1. CDR3 length: 15 amino acids. With 4 bases clipped from V and 4 bases from J, the junction kept 5 bases outside the gene matches. Germline CDR1 reads SNHLY; CDR2 reads FYNNEI. The CDR3 region has the DNA TGTGCCAGCAGTGTATCGGACAGGGGATACAATGAGCAGTTCTTC. This encodes CASSVSDRGYNEQFF. Variable domain in full (rest from reference TRBV2 and TRBJ2-1): EPEVTQTPSHQVTQMGQEVILRCVPISNHLYFYWYRQILGQKVEFLVSFYNNEISEKSEIFDDQFSVERPDGSNFTLKIRSTKLEDSAMYFCASSVSDRGYNEQFFGPGTRLTVL.

The rearrangement links TRBV5-4 to TRBJ1-1; the D is unclear. Germline V gene lookup returns CDR1 SGHNT and CDR2 YYREEE (reference sequence). The V and J ends lost 4 bases and 1 base respectively, with 5 bases between them. The CDR3 has 12 residues. The CDR3 coding sequence is TGTGCCAGCAGCCCGAGGAACACTGAAGCTTTCTTT. As protein: CASSPRNTEAFF.

V usage is TRBV19 and J usage is TRBJ1-1; possible D gene TRBD1, 6 bases. The V gene's germline CDR1 is LNHDA and CDR2 SQIVND (reference sequence). V was clipped by 5 bases and J by 5 bases, with 12 bases between them. The CDR3 is made up of 13 amino acids. The CDR3: CASSASGETEAFF. The CDR3 DNA is TGTGCCAGTAGTGCCTCAGGGGAAACTGAAGCTTTCTTT.

V is TRBV3-1 (or the pseudogene TRBV3-2) and J is TRBJ2-5; 14 positions match TRBD2. With V trimmed by 4 bases and J by 2 bases, 3 bases remained unmatched. This CDR3 is built from 16 residues. CDR1 is LGHDT and CDR2 is YNNKEL in the germline V gene (reference sequence). The DNA of the CDR3 is TGTGCCAGCAGCCCAGGACTAGCGGGAGGACAAGAGACCCAGTACTTC. It translates to CASSPGLAGGQETQYF.

This clone was counted once. The V gene is TRBV5-6, the J gene TRBJ2-1; the match to TRBD2 covers 9 bases. The CDR3 length is 13 residues. The V segment lost 2 bases and the J segment 7 bases; nucleotides outside the gene matches: 1. CDR1 SGHDT and CDR2 YYEEEE come from the germline V gene. DNA for the CDR3: TGTGCCAGCAGCTTTGCGGGGGGGAATGAGCAGTTCTTC. As protein: CASSFAGGNEQFF.

This clone has a single count. The chain carries TRBV15 and TRBJ2-5; a possible D gene is TRBD1 (6 bases). CDR3 length equals 15 residues. Germline values: CDR1 LNHNV, CDR2 YYDKDF (reference sequence). V gave up 0 bases and J gave up 5 bases, with 13 bases separating them. Here the CDR3 reads CATSRDGGRGETQYF. DNA for the CDR3: TGTGCCACCAGCAGAGATGGAGGTAGGGGGGAGACCCAGTACTTC. The full variable domain, with the rest looked up from reference TRBV15 and TRBJ2-5, is DAMVIQNPRYQVTQFGKPVTLSCSQTLNHNVMYWYQQKSSQAPKLLFHYYDKDFNNEADTPDNFQSRRPNTSFCFLDIRSPGLGDTAMYLCATSRDGGRGETQYFGPGTRLLVL.

The table lists this clone with a count of one. The chain links TRBV2 to TRBJ1-1; D may be TRBD1 (6 bases). This CDR3 is built from 13 residues. Germline V gives CDR1 SNHLY, CDR2 FYNNEI. Trimming pared 10 bases from V and 6 bases from J, leaving 18 bases between. CDR3 protein: CANSRSRGAEAFF. Here the CDR3 DNA reads TGTGCCAACTCAAGGAGCAGGGGAGCTGAAGCTTTCTTT.

This clone was counted only a few times. CDR3 nucleotides: TGTGCCAGCAGTTTACTGCCAGACAGGGGTGGCTACACCTTC. This translates into CASSLLPDRGGYTF. The chain links TRBV28 to TRBJ1-2; 8 bases align to TRBD1. The V segment lost 2 bases and the J segment 7 bases; nucleotides outside the gene matches: 6. There are 14 residues in the CDR3. The germline CDR1 and CDR2 sequences are MDHEN and SYDVKM.

The rearrangement uses TRBV28 and TRBJ1-2, with 9 positions matching TRBD1. J gave up 7 bases and V 5 bases, and 8 bases lay outside the gene matches. The length of the CDR3 is 14 residues. The germline gives CDR1 MDHEN, CDR2 SYDVKM. Here the CDR3 DNA reads TGTGCCAGCAGTCCCGGACAGGGGCCAGGTGGCTACACCTTC. Residues: CASSPGQGPGGYTF.

The rearrangement links TRBV2 to TRBJ2-1, with 10 bases matching TRBD2. Germline CDR1 and CDR2: SNHLY and FYNNEI. V lost 6 bases and J lost 3; bases outside the gene matches: 11. CDR3 length equals 17 residues. The CDR3 DNA reads as TGTGCCAGCAGGGTCGCTAGCGGGAGCCTCATCTACAATGAGCAGTTCTTC. This sequence encodes CASRVASGSLIYNEQFF.

This chain uses TRBV9 with TRBJ2-1; weak D call: TRBD2 (5 bases). This CDR3 region has 16 residues. Trimming cost V 3 bases and J 4 bases, with 17 bases left between them. Germline CDR1 is SGDLS and CDR2 is YYNGEE. The CDR3 here is CASSAVPRGVYNEQFF. CDR3 nucleotide sequence: TGTGCCAGCAGCGCGGTCCCCCGGGGTGTATACAATGAGCAGTTCTTC.

This chain links TRBV19 with TRBJ1-3; D is uncertain. The CDR3 contains 14 residues. Looked up from germline, CDR1 is LNHDA and CDR2 is SQIVND (reference sequence). V was clipped by 3 bases and J by 4 bases, with 10 bases between them. This CDR3 is CASSIPVQGNTIYF. The DNA for the CDR3 is TGTGCCAGTAGTATTCCAGTTCAAGGAAACACCATATATTTT.

The sample holds one count of this clone. The CDR3 is CASSRSPRYEQYV. CDR3 in DNA: TGTGCCAGCAGCCGCTCCCCGAGGTACGAGCAGTACGTC. The chain has TRBV7-2 and TRBJ2-7; D unresolved. The V gene's germline CDR1 is SGHTA and CDR2 FQGNSA. V lost 5 bases to trimming and J lost 4 bases, with 12 bases between them. The CDR3 has 13 residues.

The chain couples TRBV18 to TRBJ2-3; 13 bases are shared with TRBD2. Germline assignment: CDR1 KGHSH and CDR2 LQKENI. V was clipped by 4 bases and J by 0 bases; unmatched bases: 13. This CDR3 contains 20 residues. The CDR3 nucleotides are TGTGCCAGCTCACGACAGGCGGTAAGGGGACTAGCGGGAAGCACAGATACGCAGTATTTT. It encodes CASSRQAVRGLAGSTDTQYF. Based on the CDR3 plus reference TRBV18 and TRBJ2-3, the full variable domain is NAGVMQNPRHLVRRRGQEARLRCSPMKGHSHVYWYRQLPEEGLKFMVYLQKENIIDESGMPKERFSAEFPKEGPSILRIQQVVRGDSAAYFCASSRQAVRGLAGSTDTQYFGPGTRLTVL.

The chain combines TRBV24-1 with TRBJ2-1; D remains unclear. Germline V lookup: CDR1 KGHDR, CDR2 SFDVKD. The CDR3 is 13 amino acids. Deletions cut 4 bases from V and 8 bases from J, with 11 bases between. The DNA of the CDR3 is TGTGCCACCAGTGACCCATCTATCGATGAGCAGTTCTTC. Translating gives CATSDPSIDEQFF.

The chain links TRBV5-1 to TRBJ1-2, with 7 bases fitting TRBD1. The J segment lost 3 bases and the V segment lost 7 bases, leaving 15 bases of the junction unmatched. The CDR3 contains 16 residues. Germline loops: CDR1 SGHRS, CDR2 YFSETQ. As DNA, the CDR3 is TGCGCCAGCCGATTACCCGACAGGGAACACCACTATGGCTACACCTTC. This gives the protein CASRLPDREHHYGYTF.

The chain links TRBV7-6 to TRBJ1-5; D unresolved. Trimming took 1 base from V and 0 from J, leaving 10 bases between them. The CDR3 consists of 16 residues. CDR1 and CDR2 from the germline V gene are SGHVS and FNYEAQ. CDR3 region: CASSLGGGNSNQPQHF. In nucleotides, the CDR3 is TGTGCCAGCAGCTTAGGTGGCGGGAATAGCAATCAGCCCCAGCATTTT.

The V call is TRBV25-1, the J call TRBJ1-2; D gene unclear. V was trimmed by 2 bases and J by 2 bases, leaving 21 bases between them. CDR1 is MGHDK and CDR2 is SYGVNS in the germline V gene. The CDR3 has 18 amino acids. The CDR3 nucleotides read TGTGCCAGCAGTGAAAGTGTCTCCAGACGGGGAGTGAACTATGGCTACACCTTC. Translation gives CASSESVSRRGVNYGYTF.

The chain employs TRBV5-1 and TRBJ2-1; 11 nucleotides agree with TRBD2. The CDR3 covers 16 residues. V dropped 2 bases and J dropped 3; count of bases not matched to a gene: 4. Germline loops: CDR1 SGHRS, CDR2 YFSETQ. Here the CDR3 reads CASSLKGLADYNEQFF. CDR3 nucleotides: TGCGCCAGCAGCTTAAAGGGACTAGCGGACTACAATGAGCAGTTCTTC.

The gene calls are TRBV27 and TRBJ2-1; D unresolved. V was cut by 0 bases and J by 6 bases, with 12 bases left in between. Germline CDR1 is MNHEY and CDR2 is SMNVEV (reference sequence). The CDR3 extends over 15 amino acids. The CDR3 sequence: CASSLSRARRNEQFF. The CDR3 DNA reads as TGTGCCAGCAGTTTATCCCGCGCCAGGCGCAATGAGCAGTTCTTC.

The chain employs TRBV7-9 and TRBJ2-3; D ambiguous. The germline V gene has CDR1 SEHNR and CDR2 FQNEAQ (reference sequence). The CDR3 is 15 amino acids. V lost 1 base to trimming and J lost 5 bases, with 13 bases between them. CDR3 sequence reads: CASSLGRLVQDTQYF. CDR3 bases: TGTGCCAGCAGCTTAGGTAGGCTAGTTCAAGATACGCAGTATTTT.

The chain links TRBV7-8 to TRBJ1-2, with a weak D call TRBD1 (5 bases). V shed 4 bases and J shed 3 bases, with 9 bases lying between them. This CDR3 region has 13 residues. In germline, CDR1 is SGHVS, CDR2 FQNEAQ. The CDR3 DNA reads as TGTGCCAGCAGCTCCTGGGGGGACTATGGCTACACCTTC. Translating it yields CASSSWGDYGYTF.

The CDR3 sequence: CATQRTGELFF. The CDR3 DNA is TGTGCCACTCAGCGGACCGGGGAGCTGTTTTTT. The V call is TRBV3-1 (or the pseudogene TRBV3-2), the J call TRBJ2-2; tentative D call: TRBD2 (5 bases). V was trimmed by 10 bases and J by 5 bases, leaving 8 bases between them. Germline loops: CDR1 LGHDT, CDR2 YNNKEL (reference sequence). The CDR3 contains 11 residues.

The chain combines TRBV29-1 with TRBJ1-1, with 7 bases identical to TRBD1. Trimming removed 4 bases from V and 7 bases from J; junction bases left unmatched: 9. The germline V gene encodes CDR1 SQVTM and CDR2 ANQGSEA. CDR3 length: 13 amino acids. The CDR3 protein is CSVARAGGSEAFF. CDR3 in DNA: TGCAGCGTTGCCAGGGCAGGGGGTAGTGAAGCTTTCTTT.

The chain is built from TRBV2 and TRBJ2-2, with a tentative D call TRBD1 (6 bases). Trimming removed 5 bases at V and 1 base at J, with 14 bases between. The CDR3 is 16 amino acids. Germline loops: CDR1 SNHLY, CDR2 FYNNEI. This chain's CDR3 is CASSQRQVLNTGELFF. For the CDR3, the DNA is TGTGCCAGCAGTCAACGACAGGTCTTGAACACCGGGGAGCTGTTTTTT.

The rearrangement joins TRBV5-1 to TRBJ2-3, with 7 bases matching TRBD2. Germline V gene data show CDR1 as SGHRS and CDR2 as YFSETQ. V dropped 4 bases and J dropped 2; count of bases not matched to a gene: 7. This CDR3 has 15 amino acids. This chain's CDR3 is CASSLLGGDTDTQYF. The CDR3 DNA follows: TGCGCCAGCAGCCTCCTGGGGGGGGACACAGATACGCAGTATTTT.

The V gene is TRBV18, the J gene TRBJ2-3, with a weak D call TRBD1 (5 bases). CDR1 is KGHSH and CDR2 is LQKENI in the germline V gene. The CDR3 runs 14 residues. The V end lost 2 bases, the J end lost 4 bases, and 10 bases lay between the germline ends. This CDR3 reads CASSPNRGSDTQYF. The CDR3 DNA follows: TGTGCCAGCTCACCAAATAGGGGCTCAGATACGCAGTATTTT.

This clone was seen only a few times. The chain recombines TRBV11-2 with TRBJ1-1, with D possibly being TRBD1 (5 bases). This CDR3 is built from 15 residues. V was pared by 2 bases and J by 4 bases, with 14 bases between. CDR1 is SGHAT, CDR2 FQNNGV, per germline. CDR3 residues: CASSLIGGVGTEAFF. CDR3 bases: TGTGCCAGCAGCTTAATTGGGGGGGTTGGCACTGAAGCTTTCTTT.

This chain links TRBV5-1 with TRBJ2-5; TRBD1 is a possible D gene (5 bases). V was shortened by 4 bases and J by 3 bases, with 13 bases between the two germline ends. The length of the CDR3 is 14 residues. In germline, CDR1 is SGHRS, CDR2 YFSETQ. CDR3 amino acids: CASSLGRREETQYF. In nucleotides, the CDR3 is TGCGCCAGCAGCCTGGGCCGCAGGGAAGAGACCCAGTACTTC.